This TCR beta chain was documented in a study of T cell changes during pregnancy in multiple sclerosis. This clone came up a few times. TCRdb keeps only in-frame clones here, not all; method: immunoSEQ multiplex PCR. The sample lists tens of thousands of clones, 93% occurring once. Germline V gives CDR1 LNHDA, CDR2 SQIVND (reference sequence). The CDR3 loop spans 14 amino acids. Trimming removed 5 bases from V and 4 bases from J; junction bases left unmatched: 4. The input for sequencing was CD8+ T cells from peripheral blood mononuclear cells, taken in the third trimester of pregnancy. The source of this sequence is a female donor with multiple sclerosis, enrolled in a pregnancy study. The chain combines TRBV19 with TRBJ2-7, with 11 bases aligning to TRBD1. The chain's CDR3 is CASSSGTGGYEQYF. CDR3 nucleotides: TGTGCCAGTAGTTCCGGGACAGGGGGATACGAGCAGTACTTC.